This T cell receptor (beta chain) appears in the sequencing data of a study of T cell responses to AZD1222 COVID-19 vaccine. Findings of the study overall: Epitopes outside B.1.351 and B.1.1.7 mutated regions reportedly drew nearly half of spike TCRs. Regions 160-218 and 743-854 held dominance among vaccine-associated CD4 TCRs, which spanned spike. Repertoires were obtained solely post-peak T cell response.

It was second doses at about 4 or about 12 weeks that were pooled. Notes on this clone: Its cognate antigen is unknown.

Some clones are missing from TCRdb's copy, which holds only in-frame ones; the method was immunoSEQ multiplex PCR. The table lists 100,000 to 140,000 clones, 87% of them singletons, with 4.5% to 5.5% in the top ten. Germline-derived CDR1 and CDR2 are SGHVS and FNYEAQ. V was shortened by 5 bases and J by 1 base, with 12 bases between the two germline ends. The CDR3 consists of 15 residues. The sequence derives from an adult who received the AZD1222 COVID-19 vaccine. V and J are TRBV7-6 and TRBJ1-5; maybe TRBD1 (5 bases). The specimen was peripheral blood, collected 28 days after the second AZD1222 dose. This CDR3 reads CASSPSGGSNQPQHF. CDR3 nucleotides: TGTGCCAGCAGCCCGAGCGGGGGGAGCAATCAGCCCCAGCATTTT.